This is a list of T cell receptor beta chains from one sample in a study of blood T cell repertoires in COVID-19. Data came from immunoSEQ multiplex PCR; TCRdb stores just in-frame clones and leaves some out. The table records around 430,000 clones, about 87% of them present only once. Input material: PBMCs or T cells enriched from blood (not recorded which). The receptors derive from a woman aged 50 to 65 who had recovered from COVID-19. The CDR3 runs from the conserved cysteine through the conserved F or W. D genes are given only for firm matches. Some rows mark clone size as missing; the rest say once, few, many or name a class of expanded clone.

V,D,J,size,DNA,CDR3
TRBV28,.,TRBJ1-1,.,TGTGCCAGCAGTTTTAGGCCGGTGACAACTGAAGCTTTCTTT,CASSFRPVTTEAFF
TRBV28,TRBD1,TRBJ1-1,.,TGTGCCAGCAGTTTACAGGGGGCCGCGATCCGCGGCTTGAACACTGAAGCTTTCTTT,CASSLQGAAIRGLNTEAFF
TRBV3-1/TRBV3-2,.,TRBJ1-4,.,TGTGCCAGCAGCCAAGCAGTTGCTAATGAAAAACTGTTTTTT,CASSQAVANEKLFF
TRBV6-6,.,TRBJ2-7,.,TGTGCCAGCAGTAAAGTTTCCGGGTCGGAGCAGTACTTC,CASSKVSGSEQYF
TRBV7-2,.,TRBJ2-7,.,TGTGCCAGCAGCTCTCCAGGGATGCGGACCTACGAGCAGTACTTC,CASSSPGMRTYEQYF
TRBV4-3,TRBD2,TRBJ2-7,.,TGCGCCAGCAGCCGCGGGGATAGCGGGGGGCCCTACGAGCAGTACTTC,CASSRGDSGGPYEQYF
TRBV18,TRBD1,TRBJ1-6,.,TGTGCCAGCTCTCCCGGGACAGAAGATTCACCCCTCCACTTT,CASSPGTEDSPLHF
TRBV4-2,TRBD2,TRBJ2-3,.,TGTGCCAGCAGCCTAGCCGGGACTAGCGGGGGGGCGCAAGATACGCAGTATTTT,CASSLAGTSGGAQDTQYF
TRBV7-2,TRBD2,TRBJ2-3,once,TGTGCCAGCAGCTTAGGTCCTAGCGGGGGAGTATTCACAGATACGCAGTATTTT,CASSLGPSGGVFTDTQYF
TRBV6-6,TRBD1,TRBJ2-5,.,TGTGCCAGCAGCCGCGGACAGGGGGCTAATACAGAGACCCAGTACTTC,CASSRGQGANTETQYF
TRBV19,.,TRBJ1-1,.,TGTGCCAGTAGTCCCCCCCGAAAGGGATCGGGGATGAACACTGAAGCTTTCTTT,CASSPPRKGSGMNTEAFF
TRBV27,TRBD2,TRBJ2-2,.,TGTGCCAGCAGGCGGGGGTACGAAACCGGGGAGCTGTTTTTT,CASRRGYETGELFF
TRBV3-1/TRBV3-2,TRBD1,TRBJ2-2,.,TGTGCCAGCAGCAGGTCCCCTACAGGGGTTACCGGGGAGCTGTTTTTT,CASSRSPTGVTGELFF
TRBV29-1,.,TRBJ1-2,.,TGCAGCGTCCGAAACAGGAATACCCTCTATGGCTACACCTTC,CSVRNRNTLYGYTF
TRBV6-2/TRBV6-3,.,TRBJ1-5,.,TGTGCCAGCAGCCGAGGGGAGGCTCAGCCCCAGCATTTT,CASSRGEAQPQHF
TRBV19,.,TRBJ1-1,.,TGTGCCAGTAGGGACAGAGCGAACACTGAAGCTTTCTTT,CASRDRANTEAFF
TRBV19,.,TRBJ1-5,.,TGTGCCAGTAGTACGACAGTTAATAGCAATCAGCCCCAGCATTTT,CASSTTVNSNQPQHF
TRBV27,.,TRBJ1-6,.,TGTGCCAGCACTTCAGGGTCCTATAATTCACCCCTCCACTTT,CASTSGSYNSPLHF
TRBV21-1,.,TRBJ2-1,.,TGTGCCAGCAGCACCCTAGGGCAGGGTGTCCATGAGCAGTTCTTC,CASSTLGQGVHEQFF
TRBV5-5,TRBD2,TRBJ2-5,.,TGTGCCAGCAGCTTGGGCTTAGCGGGGGAGACCCAGTACTTC,CASSLGLAGETQYF
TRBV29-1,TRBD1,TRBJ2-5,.,TGCAGCGTTGGACGACAGGGCATCCAAGAGACCCAGTACTTC,CSVGRQGIQETQYF
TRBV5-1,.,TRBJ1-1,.,TGCGCCAGCAGCTTTGGGGAGGCCACGGGCACTGAAGCTTTCTTT,CASSFGEATGTEAFF
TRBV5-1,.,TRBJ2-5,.,TGCGCCAGCAGCTTTACGATGGCAGTCCAAGAGACCCAGTACTTC,CASSFTMAVQETQYF
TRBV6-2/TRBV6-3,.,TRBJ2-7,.,TGTGCCAGCAGTTACCGGGGGGGACAGTCCTACGAGCAGTACTTC,CASSYRGGQSYEQYF
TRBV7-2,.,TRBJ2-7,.,TGTGCCAGCAGCTTACAAGGAGGAGGGTCCTACGAGCAGTACTTC,CASSLQGGGSYEQYF
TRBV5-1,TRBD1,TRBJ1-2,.,TGCGCCAGCAGCTTATCGCAGGGGGCGAACTATGGCTACACCTTC,CASSLSQGANYGYTF
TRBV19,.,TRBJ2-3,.,TGTGCCTCAAAGGAGGGTAGCGAAAACACAGATACGCAGTATTTT,CASKEGSENTDTQYF
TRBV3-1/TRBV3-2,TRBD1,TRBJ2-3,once,TGTGCCAGCAGCGGGACAGGGAGGTCTGCAGATACGCAGTATTTT,CASSGTGRSADTQYF
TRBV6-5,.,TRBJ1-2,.,TGTGCCAGCAGTCCACTAGATTATGGCTACACCTTC,CASSPLDYGYTF
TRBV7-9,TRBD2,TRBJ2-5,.,TGTGCCAGCAGCCCAGCGGGACTTCGGGGAGAGACCCAGTACTTC,CASSPAGLRGETQYF
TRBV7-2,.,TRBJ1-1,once,TGTGCCAGTGAGGGACAATCGAACACTGAAGCTTTCTTT,CASEGQSNTEAFF
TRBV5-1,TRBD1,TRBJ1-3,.,TGCGCCAGCAGCCCTAGGACCGGGACAGGGGGCCCCTTCTCTGGAAACACCATATATTTT,CASSPRTGTGGPFSGNTIYF
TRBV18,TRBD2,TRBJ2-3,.,TGTGCCAGCTCCACAGGTGCGGGGGGAAAGGATACGCAGTATTTT,CASSTGAGGKDTQYF
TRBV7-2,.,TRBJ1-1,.,TGTGCCAGCAGCTTAGATGTTAGGGGGACTGAAGCTTTCTTT,CASSLDVRGTEAFF
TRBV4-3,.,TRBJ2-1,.,TGCGCCAGCAGCCAAGTTCTTACGGGAACCTACAATGAGCAGTTCTTC,CASSQVLTGTYNEQFF
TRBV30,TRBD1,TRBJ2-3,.,TGTGCCTGGAACTCACAGGGACAGGACACAGATACGCAGTATTTT,CAWNSQGQDTDTQYF
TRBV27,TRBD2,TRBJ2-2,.,TGTGCCAGCAGTCCCGGGACTAGCGTCCTTGGCGGGGAGCTGTTTTTT,CASSPGTSVLGGELFF
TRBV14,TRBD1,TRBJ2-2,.,TGTGCCAGCAGTGAATGGTGGAGGACAGGGGGCCCCGGGGAGCTGTTTTTT,CASSEWWRTGGPGELFF
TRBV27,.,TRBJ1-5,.,TGTGCCAGCAGTGTTGTAGCGTATAGCAATCAGCCCCAGCATTTT,CASSVVAYSNQPQHF
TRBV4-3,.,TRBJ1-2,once,TGCGCCAGCAGCCAAGATCGTCATGGCTACACCTTC,CASSQDRHGYTF
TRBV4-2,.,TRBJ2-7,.,TGTGCCAGCAGCCAAGTAATGGGGCAGGGTTTCCACGAGCAGTACTTC,CASSQVMGQGFHEQYF
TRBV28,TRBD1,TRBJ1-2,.,TGTGCCAGCAGTTTTGGGACAGGAACAGCTAACTATGGCTACACCTTC,CASSFGTGTANYGYTF
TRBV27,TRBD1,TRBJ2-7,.,TGTGCCAGCAGTTTAGGGAAACAGGGGAGATACGAGCAGTACTTC,CASSLGKQGRYEQYF
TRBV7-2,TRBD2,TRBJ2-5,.,TGTGCCAGCAGCCCCGGGGGGGGGCAAGAGACCCAGTACTTC,CASSPGGGQETQYF
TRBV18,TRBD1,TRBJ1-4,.,TGTGCCAGCTCACCGACTCCTCCGGGACAGTGGGCTAATGAAAAACTGTTTTTT,CASSPTPPGQWANEKLFF
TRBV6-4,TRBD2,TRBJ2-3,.,TGTGCCAGCAGTGAGCGGGGGGGCACAGATACGCAGTATTTT,CASSERGGTDTQYF
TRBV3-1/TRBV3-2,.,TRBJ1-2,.,TGTGCCAGCAGCCAATTAACAGGGCGCGGCTACACCTTC,CASSQLTGRGYTF
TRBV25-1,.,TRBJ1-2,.,TGTGCCAGCAGTGTCCACGGGGGATTCTCCTATGGCTACACCTTC,CASSVHGGFSYGYTF
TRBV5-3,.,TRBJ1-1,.,TGTGCCAGAAGCTTGAATTGTCGCAGGAGAGAGGGGAACACTGAAGCTTTCTTT,CARSLNCRRREGNTEAFF
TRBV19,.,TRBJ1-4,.,TGTGCCAGTAGTAGGCTCGGAGCAACTAATGAAAAACTGTTTTTT,CASSRLGATNEKLFF
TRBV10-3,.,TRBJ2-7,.,TGTGCCACGCTACCAGGGACATCTACCTACGAGCAGTACTTC,CATLPGTSTYEQYF
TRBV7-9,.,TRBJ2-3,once,TGTGCCAGCAGCTTAGTGACAGGTCGCACAGATACGCAGTATTTT,CASSLVTGRTDTQYF
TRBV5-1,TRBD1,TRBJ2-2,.,TGCGCCAGCAGCTTGGGACAGGGGGTGCACACCGGGGAGCTGTTTTTT,CASSLGQGVHTGELFF